A single sample gave rise to the 5 T cell receptor beta chains below, sequenced in a study of OX40 agonist ivuxolimab in advanced cancers. Sequencing used immunoSEQ multiplex PCR; TCRdb keeps in-frame clones, though not all of them. Here the sample spans 55,000 to 75,000 clones, approximately 81% being singletons. This specimen consisted of CD4+ or CD8+ T cells sorted from blood, obtained in a trial of the OX40 agonist ivuxolimab. The receptors stem from an adult with an advanced solid tumor such as melanoma, head and neck, liver or kidney cancer.

The gene calls are TRBV19 and TRBJ2-7, with D possibly being TRBD1 (6 bases). Germline CDR1 reads LNHDA; CDR2 reads SQIVND (reference sequence). Trimming took off 5 bases at V and 2 bases at J, with 19 bases between the two ends. The CDR3 length is 16 residues. The CDR3 here is CASSVRQGLVAYEQYF. CDR3 coding DNA: TGTGCCAGTAGTGTAAGGCAGGGGCTGGTCGCCTACGAGCAGTACTTC.

The genes are TRBV27 and TRBJ1-1; a possible D gene is TRBD1 (5 bases). CDR1 is MNHEY, CDR2 SMNVEV, per germline (reference sequence). The CDR3 consists of 13 residues. V was pared by 9 bases and J by 5 bases, with 16 bases between. CDR3 sequence reads: CASTSGSRTEAFF. DNA of the CDR3: TGTGCCAGTACGTCAGGGAGCCGGACTGAAGCTTTCTTT.

The chain combines TRBV5-1 with TRBJ1-1; 9 bases are a match to TRBD1. Germline V lookup: CDR1 SGHRS, CDR2 YFSETQ. The CDR3 has 14 residues. V lost 8 bases and J lost 7; bases outside the gene matches: 12. The CDR3 region is CASYPRTGALEAFF. The DNA for the CDR3 is TGCGCCAGTTACCCCCGGACAGGGGCCCTTGAAGCTTTCTTT.

This chain connects TRBV19 to TRBJ2-1, with D unclear. Per germline, CDR1 LNHDA and CDR2 SQIVND (reference sequence). V was trimmed by 0 bases and J by 10 bases, leaving 10 bases between them. There are 13 residues in the CDR3. The CDR3 reads CASSIDPSREQFF. The CDR3 coding sequence is TGTGCCAGTAGTATAGATCCGTCAAGGGAGCAGTTCTTC. The entire variable domain, with the rest obtained from reference TRBV19 and TRBJ2-1, is as follows: DGGITQSPKYLFRKEGQNVTLSCEQNLNHDAMYWYRQDPGQGLRLIYYSQIVNDFQKGDIAEGYSVSREKKESFPLTVTSAQKNPTAFYLCASSIDPSREQFFGPGTRLTVL.

This clone appeared once. This chain joins TRBV5-1 and TRBJ1-3; TRBD1 is a possible D gene (5 bases). Germline CDR1 is SGHRS and CDR2 is YFSETQ. The V and J ends lost 0 bases and 0 bases respectively, with 10 bases between them. This CDR3 comprises 16 residues. CDR3 in DNA: TGCGCCAGCAGCTTGGAAGGGGTCTACTCTGGAAACACCATATATTTT. It specifies CASSLEGVYSGNTIYF. Complete variable domain (other parts from reference TRBV5-1 and TRBJ1-3): KAGVTQTPRYLIKTRGQQVTLSCSPISGHRSVSWYQQTPGQGLQFLFEYFSETQRNKGNFPGRFSGRQFSNSRSEMNVSTLELGDSALYLCASSLEGVYSGNTIYFGEGSWLTVV.